The entry below gives a single T cell receptor beta chain sequence along with its context. Its target antigen remains unknown. No much larger clonotype is one base removed from it; base qualities were not supplied. This sample stems from a study of PD-1 blockade in classical Hodgkin lymphoma (dated by TCRdb to 2018 to 2020). The study in broad terms: Nivolumab dosing was 3 mg/kg intravenously every 2 weeks, continuing until either disease progression or unacceptable toxicity. The study used TCR beta sequencing and CyTOF to define a peripheral blood immune signature of response to PD-1 blockade in classical Hodgkin lymphoma.

Genomic DNA was extracted with the Qiagen DNeasy kit from unsorted PBMCs and from negatively selected CD4+ and CD8+ fractions. Using primers that anneal to V and J segments, immunoSEQ multiplex PCR amplified the TCR beta CDR3 regions. Amplification bias was minimized using a synthetic immune receptor repertoire, and residual bias was removed computationally after sequencing. As for how the authors treated the data: Repertoire diversity was quantified as the Shannon entropy index using custom Python scripts. Unsorted, CD4+ and CD8+ repertoires were analyzed separately, except in combined analyses where CD4+ and CD8+ sequences were merged in silico. A clone counted as expanded when the clone's frequency after treatment rose at least 2-fold relative to C1D1, and clones undetected at baseline were given a pseudocount of 0.5. Clones with 0 or 1 copy at C1D1 were defined as singleton clones, while clones with 2 or more copies were defined as non-singleton clones. By matching protein sequences in sorted samples from the same patient, clones expanded in unsorted samples were annotated as CD4+, CD8+ or unknown. Diversity changes from C1D1 to C4D1 were tested in paired samples using Wilcoxon tests. The table was pulled from immuneACCESS by TCRdb, which kept in-frame rearrangements only. Such tables lose some clones; where checked, under half of the loss comes from unresolved V genes, and the rest has no known cause. D and trimming come from the DNA, and the V and J calls and clone size come from that table. Within this sample are more than 140,000 clones, with 78% of them counted one time only. The biggest ten clones account for roughly a tenth of the sample.

The time point label on this specimen signifies: cycle 2 day 1 (C2D1) of nivolumab. Every trial patient had relapsed after autologous stem cell transplantation, and cohorts A, B and C differed in prior brentuximab vedotin exposure. A total of roughly 60 patients with relapsed/refractory classical Hodgkin lymphoma made up the trial cohort, and each patient's best overall response was complete response, partial response or progressive disease. Single-agent nivolumab was administered to trial patients in the multi-cohort phase II CheckMate 205 trial. An independent review committee assessed best overall response by applying the 2007 International Working Group response criteria. Trial PBMCs were obtained immediately prior to nivolumab initiation (C1D1) and on therapy at cycle 2 day 1 and cycle 4 day 1. Peripheral blood was collected in 8 mL Vacutainer Cell Preparation Tubes, from which PBMCs were isolated by centrifugation and then cryopreserved.

General study outcomes and caveats: Diversity was lower in patients who began nivolumab less than 1 year after ASCT, so these patients were left out of later analyses to avoid confounding by immune reconstitution. The study was restricted to a single clinical trial cohort, and the causes of repertoire differences, possibly disease activity or prior therapy, were left undefined. Trial patients with a complete response had baseline diversity similar to that of newly diagnosed patients, while partial responders and progressors had significantly lower diversity. CD4+ but not CD8+ TCR diversity rose significantly by C4D1 (p=0.0027 vs p=0.16), most apparent in complete responders (p=0.02). Baseline TCR diversity was reported to be lower in newly diagnosed patients than in healthy donors, and even lower in relapsed/refractory patients.

Here the sequenced sample was peripheral blood mononuclear cells (PBMCs), taken before the second cycle of nivolumab. This clonotype was sampled from a human donor with classical Hodgkin lymphoma.

The DNA sequence follows: TGTGCCAGCAGCGCGGGACTAGCCTCCTACGAGCAGTACTTC. Its protein product is CASSAGLASYEQYF. The chain is made from TRBV9 and TRBJ2-7; 9 of the junction bases match TRBD2. Trimmed from V: 3 bases; trimmed from J: 0 bases; junction bases lacking a gene match: 1. Its CDR3 holds 14 amino acids, cysteine through phenylalanine. The kept DNA is CDR3 alone, 42 bases in frame from the first base. Based on the germline V gene, the CDR1 and CDR2 sequences are SGDLS and YYNGEE.